Below, 22 T cell receptor beta chains from the same sample are listed, as sequenced in a study of blood T cell repertoires in COVID-19. Sequenced by immunoSEQ multiplex PCR; TCRdb stores in-frame clones only, minus some. Found here are 87,000 or so clones, roughly 80% of them singletons; the top ten hold approximately 15%. The sequenced sample consisted of peripheral blood. These receptors were collected from an elderly woman with active or convalescent COVID-19.

This clone was seen only a few times. V is TRBV10-3 and J is TRBJ1-2; TRBD1 matches at 7 bases. Germline CDR1 and CDR2: ENHRY and SYGVKD. The V and J ends lost 6 bases and 2 bases, in that order; junction bases with no gene match: 6. The CDR3 extends over 14 amino acids. The CDR3 spells CAIRFGTENYGYTF. CDR3 sequence (DNA): TGTGCCATCAGATTTGGGACAGAAAACTATGGCTACACCTTC.

V usage is TRBV19 and J usage is TRBJ1-4; TRBD1 might be the D (6 bases). Germline CDR1 LNHDA, CDR2 SQIVND (reference sequence). Trimming stripped 9 bases from V and 4 bases from J, with 12 bases between. The CDR3 contains 13 residues. CDR3 protein: CASEGQINEKLFF. Here the CDR3 DNA reads TGTGCCAGCGAAGGACAGATTAATGAAAAACTGTTTTTT.

The chain uses TRBV7-2 and TRBJ2-1, with TRBD1 as a possible D gene (6 bases). Germline V gene sequence: CDR1 SGHTA, CDR2 FQGNSA. The V gene lost 5 bases and the J gene lost 5 bases, with 16 bases spanning the gap. The CDR3 totals 15 residues. The DNA for the CDR3 is TGTGCCAGCAGCGCCCGGACAGTGGGGGACAATGAGCAGTTCTTC. Amino acids: CASSARTVGDNEQFF.

The chain uses TRBV6-4 and TRBJ2-1, with 8 bases lining up with TRBD1. V lost 4 bases and J lost 5; bases outside the gene matches: 4. Germline CDR1 MRHNA, CDR2 SNTAGT. The CDR3 consists of 14 residues. The CDR3 DNA reads TGTGCCAGCAGTGGGGGGACAGGCCACAATGAGCAGTTCTTC. Its protein product is CASSGGTGHNEQFF.

The sample holds one count of this clone. The V gene is TRBV6-5, the J gene TRBJ2-1; 7 bases match TRBD2. Germline values: CDR1 MNHEY, CDR2 SVGAGI. There are 13 residues in the CDR3. Germline trimming cut 6 bases from V and 4 bases from J; bases unmatched to any gene: 3. The CDR3 here is CASRLGLYNEQFF. CDR3 sequence (DNA): TGTGCCAGCAGGCTGGGACTATACAATGAGCAGTTCTTC.

The V gene is TRBV9, the J gene TRBJ2-3; D call uncertain. The germline V gene encodes CDR1 SGDLS and CDR2 YYNGEE. The CDR3 is made up of 15 amino acids. V lost 0 bases and J lost 4, with 12 bases in between. CDR3 in amino acids: CASSVGGVRSDTQYF. The DNA of the CDR3 is TGTGCCAGCAGCGTAGGCGGAGTACGCTCAGATACGCAGTATTTT. The whole variable domain, filled in from reference TRBV9 and TRBJ2-3, reads DSGVTQTPKHLITATGQRVTLRCSPRSGDLSVYWYQQSLDQGLQFLIQYYNGEERAKGNILERFSAQQFPDLHSELNLSSLELGDSALYFCASSVGGVRSDTQYFGPGTRLTVL.

The sample holds one count of this clone. The V gene is TRBV5-6, the J gene TRBJ2-1; TRBD1 agrees at 11 bases. Germline V CDR1 and CDR2: SGHDT, YYEEEE. J lost 7 bases, V lost 4 bases, and 7 bases had no gene match. CDR3 length: 15 amino acids. In nucleotides, the CDR3 is TGTGCCAGCAGCGGAACGGGACAGGGGGAAAATGAGCAGTTCTTC. Translating it yields CASSGTGQGENEQFF.

This clone was observed once. The genes are TRBV4-1 and TRBJ1-5; D perhaps matches TRBD1 (6 bases). CDR3 size: 17 residues. Per germline, CDR1 MGHRA and CDR2 YSYEKL. V lost 1 base to trimming and J lost 3 bases, with 16 bases between them. CDR3: CASSQAQGPRYNQPQHF. The CDR3 nucleotides are TGCGCCAGCAGCCAAGCGCAGGGGCCGCGGTACAATCAGCCCCAGCATTTT.

The rearrangement uses TRBV2 and TRBJ2-1; D possibly corresponds to TRBD1 (6 bases). Germline CDR1 reads SNHLY; CDR2 reads FYNNEI. The length of the CDR3 is 15 residues. With 7 bases removed from V and 4 bases from J, the gap between germline ends came to 17 bases. CDR3 nucleotide sequence: TGTGCCAGCACCGGAGAGCAGGGGTCGTACAATGAGCAGTTCTTC. Protein sequence: CASTGEQGSYNEQFF.

The V call is TRBV20-1, the J call TRBJ2-7; 7 positions agree with TRBD2. The CDR3 consists of 12 residues. V was pared by 5 bases and J by 6 bases, with 7 bases of the junction left unmatched. Germline V gene lookup returns CDR1 DFQATT and CDR2 SNEGSKA (reference sequence). CDR3 amino acids: CSAGGTTLEQYF. CDR3 nucleotide sequence: TGCAGTGCTGGTGGGACTACTCTCGAGCAGTACTTC.

This clone was seen ten or more times. The chain links TRBV10-3 to TRBJ1-1; D is perhaps TRBD1 (6 bases). CDR3 size: 13 residues. V lost 5 bases and J 1 base, leaving 8 bases between the germline ends. Germline CDR1 and CDR2: ENHRY and SYGVKD. CDR3 sequence reads: CAISQQGNTEAFF. CDR3 coding DNA: TGTGCCATCAGTCAACAGGGGAACACTGAAGCTTTCTTT.

The rearrangement joins TRBV6-5 to TRBJ1-1; 9 bases align to TRBD1. After removal of 7 bases from V and 5 bases from J, the junction contained 11 bases not matched to a gene. Germline-derived CDR1 and CDR2 are MNHEY and SVGAGI. The CDR3 sequence is 15 residues long. Here the CDR3 DNA reads TGTGCCAGCACCGGTCTACAGGGGGCCGGGACTGAAGCTTTCTTT. Its protein product is CASTGLQGAGTEAFF.

This rearrangement joins TRBV18 to TRBJ2-3; 9 bases are shared with TRBD1. The CDR3 extends over 13 amino acids. Germline CDR1 is KGHSH and CDR2 is LQKENI. The V gene end was trimmed by 4 bases and the J gene end by 8 bases; junction bases not matched to a gene: 4. This CDR3 reads CASSLDRGSTQYF. The CDR3 coding sequence is TGTGCCAGCTCACTTGACAGGGGGTCTACGCAGTATTTT.

The chain combines TRBV19 with TRBJ1-2; weak D call: TRBD1 (6 bases). CDR1 LNHDA and CDR2 SQIVND come from the germline V gene (reference sequence). The CDR3 is made up of 15 amino acids. The V gene lost 3 bases and the J gene lost 2 bases, with 13 bases spanning the gap. CDR3: CASSMDFQGNYGYTF. The CDR3 coding sequence is TGTGCCAGTAGTATGGATTTTCAGGGGAACTATGGCTACACCTTC.

This chain links TRBV21-1 with TRBJ1-2. TRBV21-1 is marked as a pseudogene. CDR3 length: 15 residues. The CDR3 here is CASSKGPGEVFGYTF. In nucleotides, the CDR3 is TGTGCCAGCAGCAAAGGACCCGGGGAAGTATTTGGCTACACCTTC.

V gene TRBV7-8 combines with J gene TRBJ2-1; possibly TRBD2 for D (6 bases). Trimming left V 5 bases short and J 7 bases short, with 9 bases between. The germline V gene encodes CDR1 SGHVS and CDR2 FQNEAQ. CDR3 size: 12 residues. In DNA, the CDR3 is TGTGCCAGCAGCCTTGGACTAAATGAGCAGTTCTTC. The encoded protein is CASSLGLNEQFF.

The genes are TRBV5-8 and TRBJ1-5; 8 bases match TRBD1. This CDR3 spans 16 amino acids. V lost 3 bases to trimming and J lost 7 bases; unmatched junction nucleotides: 12. Germline V gene sequence: CDR1 SGHTS, CDR2 YDEGEE. The CDR3 nucleotides are TGTGCCAGCAGCTCGACGAACAGGGGGATATTACAGCCCCAGCATTTT. It specifies CASSSTNRGILQPQHF.

The rearrangement links TRBV7-9 to TRBJ1-1; tentatively, D is TRBD1 (6 bases). CDR1 and CDR2 (germline): SEHNR, FQNEAQ (reference sequence). The CDR3 is 14 residues long. V shed 2 bases and J shed 2 bases, with 9 bases lying between them. CDR3: CASSLQGPNTEAFF. Here the CDR3 DNA reads TGTGCCAGCAGCTTACAGGGGCCAAACACTGAAGCTTTCTTT.

The chain carries TRBV7-9 and TRBJ2-7; 11 bases map to TRBD2. The CDR3 length is 15 residues. Germline V gives CDR1 SEHNR, CDR2 FQNEAQ (reference sequence). Trimming cost V 1 base and J 2 bases; bases outside gene matches: 1. CDR3 DNA sequence: TGTGCCAGCAGCTTAGGACTAGCGGGAACCTACGAGCAGTACTTC. Translating gives CASSLGLAGTYEQYF.

The rearrangement joins TRBV5-1 to TRBJ2-5; 7 bases match TRBD2. J gave up 0 bases and V 7 bases, and 6 bases lay outside the gene matches. Germline V gene sequence: CDR1 SGHRS, CDR2 YFSETQ. The CDR3 is 14 amino acids. CDR3 loop: CASRPGTNQETQYF. As DNA, the CDR3 is TGCGCCAGCCGCCCCGGGACTAACCAAGAGACCCAGTACTTC.

This chain connects TRBV10-3 to TRBJ2-7; the match to TRBD2 covers 8 bases. This CDR3 is built from 14 residues. The V and J ends lost 3 bases and 4 bases, in that order; junction bases with no gene match: 5. Germline V CDR1 and CDR2: ENHRY, SYGVKD. The CDR3 is CAISEITGGYEQYF. CDR3 DNA: TGTGCCATCAGTGAAATTACGGGGGGGTACGAGCAGTACTTC.

This rearrangement joins TRBV3-1 (or the pseudogene TRBV3-2) to TRBJ2-1; TRBD1 aligns across 9 bases. Unmatched junction bases numbered 9, after V lost 3 bases and J lost 6 bases. From germline, CDR1 is LGHDT and CDR2 YNNKEL (reference sequence). CDR3 length equals 16 residues. The CDR3 DNA is TGTGCCAGCAGCCACACGGACAGGGGAGAGGGCAATGAGCAGTTCTTC. Encoded protein: CASSHTDRGEGNEQFF.